This T cell receptor (beta chain) is drawn from a study of cytotoxic CD8 clonotypes in ibrutinib-treated CLL. In the study overall: After median 68 months, approximately 14 stayed in remission, some twelve progressed; responses some 25 partial, 2 complete. Study findings and constraints: Whereas clonality rose at ibrutinib response, it declined toward baseline at progression. Higher circulating CD8+ T-cell counts strongly accompanied higher baseline clonality, above age-matched healthy donors.

The J segment lost 4 bases and the V segment lost 4 bases, leaving 4 bases of the junction unmatched. Germline CDR1 reads SGHNT; CDR2 reads YYREEE (reference sequence). The CDR3 has 15 amino acids. Deep sequencing aimed at 1 in 200,000 to 1 in 1 million T cells' resolution. Using immunoSEQ multiplex PCR, the repertoire was profiled, and TCRdb retains in-frame clones only, with some absent. The profile shows around 150,000 clones, roughly 84% of them singletons. A note on this clone: Its antigen is as yet unknown.

This TCR came from a human donor with chronic lymphocytic leukemia. This sequence joins TRBV5-4 and TRBJ2-7, with TRBD2 matching 14 bases. The sample here was PBMCs, taken at disease progression, from a patient treated with ibrutinib. The CDR3 nucleotides are TGTGCCAGCAGCACCGGACTAGCGGGAGGATACGAGCAGTACTTC. Translated, it gives CASSTGLAGGYEQYF.